A selection of T cell receptor beta chains follows, all from one sample in a study of blood T cell repertoires in COVID-19. The table came from immunoSEQ multiplex PCR; TCRdb's copy has only in-frame clones and leaves some out. This sample has about 150,000 clones, with more than 75% found just once. The material sequenced was peripheral blood. Receptors were obtained from a man older than 75 with acute or convalescent COVID-19. The CDR3 runs from the conserved cysteine through the conserved F or W. Fields, in order: D gene, V gene, J gene, clone size, CDR3 protein, CDR3 DNA. A D gene is named only where the DNA matches it firmly. A clone size is listed for some rows: how often the clone was seen (once, few, many), or a class if it is expanded.

D: NA
V: TRBV7-2
J: TRBJ2-7
size: NA
CDR3: CASSSRTFGEQYF
DNA: TGTGCCAGCAGCTCCAGGACTTTTGGCGAGCAGTACTTC

D: NA
V: TRBV19
J: TRBJ1-4
size: NA
CDR3: CASTSGQPNEKLFF
DNA: NA

D: TRBD2
V: TRBV27
J: TRBJ2-5
size: NA
CDR3: CASSLLSLGTSGGQETQYF
DNA: TGTGCCAGCAGTTTATTGTCGTTAGGTACTAGCGGGGGCCAAGAGACCCAGTACTTC

D: NA
V: TRBV23-1
J: TRBJ1-5
size: NA
CDR3: CASSPLKGDGNQPQHF
DNA: TGCGCCAGCAGTCCGCTAAAGGGGGATGGCAATCAGCCCCAGCATTTT

D: TRBD2
V: TRBV27
J: TRBJ2-7
size: NA
CDR3: CASTLNSGAPGEQYF
DNA: TGTGCCAGCACCTTAAATAGCGGGGCCCCCGGCGAGCAGTACTTC

D: TRBD2
V: TRBV9
J: TRBJ2-5
size: once
CDR3: CASSYRGLAGEVETQYF
DNA: TGTGCCAGCAGCTATAGGGGACTAGCGGGAGAGGTGGAGACCCAGTACTTC

D: TRBD1
V: TRBV10-2
J: TRBJ2-1
size: few
CDR3: CASSEDRGPGDEQFF
DNA: TGCGCCAGCAGTGAGGACAGGGGACCGGGGGATGAGCAGTTCTTC

D: NA
V: TRBV10-3
J: TRBJ2-3
size: NA
CDR3: CAIRIDTNTDTQYF
DNA: TGTGCCATCAGGATCGACACCAACACAGATACGCAGTATTTT

D: NA
V: TRBV4-1
J: TRBJ1-4
size: NA
CDR3: CASSQGVRSNEKLFF
DNA: TGCGCCAGCAGCCAAGGGGTCAGGTCTAATGAAAAACTGTTTTTT

D: TRBD1
V: TRBV24-1
J: TRBJ2-3
size: NA
CDR3: CATSDPTGQQHTQYF
DNA: TGTGCCACCAGTGACCCGACGGGACAGCAACATACGCAGTATTTT

D: NA
V: TRBV27
J: TRBJ1-6
size: NA
CDR3: CASRALTGSHSPLHF
DNA: TGTGCCAGCAGAGCCCTAACAGGGTCTCATTCACCCCTCCACTTT

D: NA
V: TRBV2
J: TRBJ1-3
size: NA
CDR3: CASRDRYSGNTIYF
DNA: TGTGCCAGCAGGGACAGATACTCTGGAAACACCATATATTTT

D: NA
V: TRBV11-2
J: TRBJ1-6
size: NA
CDR3: CASSLDVRVSPLHF
DNA: TGTGCCAGCAGCTTAGATGTACGCGTCTCACCCCTCCACTTT

D: NA
V: TRBV6-5
J: TRBJ2-7
size: NA
CDR3: CASRRQEDSYEQYF
DNA: TGTGCCAGCAGGCGACAGGAGGACTCCTACGAGCAGTACTTC

D: TRBD1
V: TRBV2
J: TRBJ1-1
size: NA
CDR3: CASSTGQYTEAFF
DNA: TGTGCCAGCAGTACGGGACAGTACACTGAAGCTTTCTTT

D: NA
V: TRBV7-2
J: TRBJ2-7
size: NA
CDR3: CASRRRDTDTYEQYF
DNA: TGTGCCAGCAGACGACGGGACACTGACACCTACGAGCAGTACTTC

D: TRBD2
V: TRBV28
J: TRBJ2-7
size: few
CDR3: CASSFVGGLAGARDEQYF
DNA: TGTGCCAGCAGTTTCGTAGGTGGTCTAGCGGGAGCTCGCGACGAGCAGTACTTC

D: NA
V: TRBV29-1
J: TRBJ1-5
size: NA
CDR3: CSVAGDLDQPQHF
DNA: TGCAGCGTTGCGGGGGACCTAGACCAGCCCCAGCATTTT

D: TRBD1
V: TRBV19
J: TRBJ2-7
size: NA
CDR3: CASRDRGGTGIYEQYF
DNA: TGTGCCAGTAGAGATAGAGGAGGGACAGGGATCTACGAGCAGTACTTC

D: NA
V: TRBV30
J: TRBJ2-5
size: NA
CDR3: CAWGSSRETQYF
DNA: TGTGCCTGGGGATCTAGTAGAGAGACCCAGTACTTC

D: TRBD1
V: TRBV28
J: TRBJ1-5
size: NA
CDR3: CASSLSQTGTGGQPQHF
DNA: TGTGCCAGCAGCCTTAGTCAAACCGGGACAGGGGGTCAGCCCCAGCATTTT

D: NA
V: TRBV9
J: TRBJ1-3
size: NA
CDR3: CASSVGATSGNTIYF
DNA: TGTGCCAGCAGCGTAGGAGCAACCTCTGGAAACACCATATATTTT

D: TRBD1
V: TRBV5-1
J: TRBJ2-7
size: NA
CDR3: CASSLAPGQYEQYF
DNA: TGCGCCAGCAGCTTGGCCCCGGGACAGTACGAGCAGTACTTC

D: TRBD1
V: TRBV6-2/TRBV6-3
J: TRBJ1-2
size: once
CDR3: CASSPGQGTPLGYTF
DNA: TGTGCCAGCAGCCCCGGACAGGGGACACCTCTTGGCTACACCTTC

D: TRBD1
V: TRBV7-2
J: TRBJ2-1
size: NA
CDR3: CASSLTGVVYNEQFF
DNA: TGTGCCAGCAGCCTAACAGGGGTTGTCTACAATGAGCAGTTCTTC

D: NA
V: TRBV5-1
J: TRBJ1-2
size: once
CDR3: CASSPGRSGNYGYTF
DNA: TGCGCCAGCAGCCCTGGTAGGTCGGGGAACTATGGCTACACCTTC

D: TRBD1
V: TRBV14
J: TRBJ1-6
size: medium-sized
CDR3: CASSQGTGLYSPLHF
DNA: TGTGCCAGCAGCCAGGGGACAGGGTTGTACTCACCCCTCCACTTT

D: NA
V: TRBV5-1
J: TRBJ2-7
size: NA
CDR3: CASSPGHRRLYEQYF
DNA: TGCGCCAGCAGCCCGGGACATCGGCGGCTGTACGAGCAGTACTTC

D: NA
V: TRBV27
J: TRBJ2-7
size: NA
CDR3: CASSRLGGINYEQYF
DNA: TGTGCCAGCAGCCGCCTGGGGGGTATAAACTACGAGCAGTACTTC

D: TRBD2
V: TRBV27
J: TRBJ2-1
size: NA
CDR3: CASTYRLAGASNEQFF
DNA: TGTGCCAGCACATACAGACTAGCGGGAGCCTCCAATGAGCAGTTCTTC

D: NA
V: TRBV3-1/TRBV3-2
J: TRBJ1-3
size: NA
CDR3: CASSTTAISGNTIYF
DNA: TGTGCCAGCAGCACGACTGCCATCTCTGGAAACACCATATATTTT

D: NA
V: TRBV3-1/TRBV3-2
J: TRBJ1-5
size: NA
CDR3: CASSPGQLLRPQHF
DNA: TGTGCCAGCAGCCCCGGACAGCTTCTGAGGCCCCAGCATTTT